This T cell receptor beta chain is from a study of blood T cell repertoires in COVID-19. Germline trimming cut 1 base from V and 7 bases from J; bases unmatched to any gene: 8. Looked up from germline, CDR1 is KGHSH and CDR2 is LQKENI. The CDR3 is 16 amino acids. In the original analysis: Amplification of reference gene primers provided the estimated nucleated cell counts. Clones were read by immunoSEQ multiplex PCR, and TCRdb kept only the in-frame ones, dropping some. V, J and clone size derive from that table, while D and trimming were established from the DNA sequence. The data show 40,000 to 55,000 clones, around 80% seen once.

The chain uses TRBV18 and TRBJ2-1, with 9 bases identical to TRBD2. The clonotype originates from a human donor in a cohort sampled during active COVID-19. Sequenced input: peripheral blood. CDR3 in DNA: TGTGCCAGCTCACCACGTAGCGGGAGTGTAAGGAATGAGCAGTTCTTC. Translation gives CASSPRSGSVRNEQFF.